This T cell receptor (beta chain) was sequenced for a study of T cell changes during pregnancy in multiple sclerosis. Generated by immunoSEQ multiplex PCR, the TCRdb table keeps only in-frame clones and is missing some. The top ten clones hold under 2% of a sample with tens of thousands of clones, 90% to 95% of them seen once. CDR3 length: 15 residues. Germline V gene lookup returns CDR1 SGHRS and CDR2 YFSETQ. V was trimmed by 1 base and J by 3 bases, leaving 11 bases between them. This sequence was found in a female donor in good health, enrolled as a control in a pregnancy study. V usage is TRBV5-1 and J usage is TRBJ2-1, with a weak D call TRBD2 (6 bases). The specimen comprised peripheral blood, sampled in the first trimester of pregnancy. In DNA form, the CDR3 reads TGCGCCAGCAGCTTGATGACGGGAGTCTACAATGAGCAGTTCTTC. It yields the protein CASSLMTGVYNEQFF.